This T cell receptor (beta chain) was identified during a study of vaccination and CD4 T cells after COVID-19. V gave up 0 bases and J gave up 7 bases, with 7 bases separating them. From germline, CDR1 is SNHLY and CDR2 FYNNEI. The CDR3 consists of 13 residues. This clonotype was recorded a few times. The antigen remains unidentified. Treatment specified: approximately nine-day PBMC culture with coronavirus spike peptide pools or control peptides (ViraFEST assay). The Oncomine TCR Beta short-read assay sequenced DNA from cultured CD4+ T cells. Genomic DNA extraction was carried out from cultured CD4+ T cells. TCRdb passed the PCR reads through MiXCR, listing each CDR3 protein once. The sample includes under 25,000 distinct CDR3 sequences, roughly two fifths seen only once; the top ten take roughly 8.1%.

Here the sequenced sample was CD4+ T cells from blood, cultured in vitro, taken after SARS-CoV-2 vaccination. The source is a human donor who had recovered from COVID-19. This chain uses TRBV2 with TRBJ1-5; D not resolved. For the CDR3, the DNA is TGTGCCAGCAGTGAAGCATTCAGCCAGCCCCAGCATTTT. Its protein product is CASSEAFSQPQHF.